These 12 T cell receptor beta chains were sequenced from one sample in a study of shared T cell receptors in the human thymus. Sequencing was performed with immunoSEQ multiplex PCR; in TCRdb, only in-frame clones are kept and a portion is missing. This table holds about 730,000 clones, approximately 83% found once. These same data were also listed under a study on human thymus T cells.

Sequenced input: thymocytes. The receptors were gathered from a girl under two years old with a congenital heart defect.

Here the CDR3 DNA reads TGTGCCAGCAGTTACTCAACTGACAGGGGGGATGGCTACACCTTC. Amino acids: CASSYSTDRGDGYTF. The V call is TRBV6-6, the J call TRBJ1-2; 9 bases are shared with TRBD1. CDR1 and CDR2 (germline): MNHNY, SVGAGI (reference sequence). The CDR3 has 15 residues. Trimming took 0 bases from V and 6 from J; bases not matched to a gene: 5.

About this clone itself: This specimen includes other DNA sequences encoding the same CDR3. The V call is TRBV6-1, the J call TRBJ1-5; D ambiguous. There are 11 residues in the CDR3. Per the germline V gene, CDR1 is MNHNS and CDR2 is SASEGT. The V gene lost 6 bases and the J gene lost 4 bases, with 4 bases spanning the gap. The CDR3 DNA reads as TGTGCCAGCAGGAGAAATCAGCCCCAGCATTTT. Its protein is CASRRNQPQHF.

The chain combines TRBV11-2 with TRBJ2-3; 9 bases align to TRBD1. Germline-derived CDR1 and CDR2 are SGHAT and FQNNGV. Trimming cost V 5 bases and J 1 base; bases outside gene matches: 4. The length of the CDR3 is 15 residues. The CDR3 region has the DNA TGTGCCAGCAGCCCGCGGGACAGGGGCACAGATACGCAGTATTTT. Residues: CASSPRDRGTDTQYF.

This clone was counted a single time. The chain uses TRBV2 and TRBJ1-1, with TRBD1 matching 10 bases. Looked up from germline, CDR1 is SNHLY and CDR2 is FYNNEI. The V and J ends lost 8 bases and 3 bases, in that order; junction bases with no gene match: 9. This CDR3 spans 15 amino acids. The CDR3 bases are TGTGCCAGCCGGGGCCTGGACAGGGGGGACACTGAAGCTTTCTTT. It yields the protein CASRGLDRGDTEAFF.

The chain employs TRBV6-1 and TRBJ2-7; TRBD1 aligns across 7 bases. This CDR3 has 13 amino acids. V was pared by 5 bases and J by 5 bases, with 6 bases of the junction left unmatched. Germline V gives CDR1 MNHNS, CDR2 SASEGT. The CDR3 is CASSTGESDEQYF. CDR3 nucleotide sequence: TGTGCCAGCAGTACAGGGGAGAGCGACGAGCAGTACTTC.

The chain recombines TRBV6-5 with TRBJ1-2; 10 bases are shared with TRBD1. J lost 4 bases, V lost 2 bases, and 7 bases had no gene match. In germline, CDR1 is MNHEY, CDR2 SVGAGI. This CDR3 region has 16 residues. For the CDR3, the DNA is TGTGCCAGCAGTTACAGTGGGACAGGGGCTGGCTATGGCTACACCTTC. It yields the protein CASSYSGTGAGYGYTF.

V and J are TRBV6-1 and TRBJ2-7, with TRBD1 matching over 11 bases. The junction had 4 bases not matched to a gene; V was cut back by 10 bases and J by 2 bases. This CDR3 is 13 amino acids long. Germline V gene lookup returns CDR1 MNHNS and CDR2 SASEGT. The CDR3 here is CATRDRGTYEQYF. Here the CDR3 DNA reads TGTGCCACCCGGGACAGGGGGACCTACGAGCAGTACTTC.

This chain links TRBV2 with TRBJ1-2; the match to TRBD1 covers 7 bases. Per the germline V gene, CDR1 is SNHLY and CDR2 is FYNNEI. With 6 bases clipped from V and 3 bases from J, the junction kept 13 bases outside the gene matches. The CDR3 has 16 amino acids. DNA for the CDR3: TGTGCCAGCAGCCACGACAGGGCAGATCACGACTATGGCTACACCTTC. Protein sequence: CASSHDRADHDYGYTF.

To note about this clone: The same CDR3 arises from other DNA sequences in this sample as well. This chain uses TRBV14 with TRBJ2-7; TRBD1 might be the D (6 bases). The CDR3 is 13 amino acids. V lost 4 bases and J 7 bases, leaving 14 bases between the germline ends. Germline lookup yields CDR1 SGHDN and CDR2 FVKESK. In nucleotides, the CDR3 is TGTGCCAGCAGCCTGACAGGTCCAAAAGAGCAGTACTTC. Translating it yields CASSLTGPKEQYF.

The chain links TRBV30 to TRBJ1-1; tentative D call: TRBD1 (5 bases). There are 18 residues in the CDR3. The germline V gene has CDR1 GTSNPN and CDR2 SVGIG (reference sequence). Trimming took 3 bases from V and 0 from J, leaving 23 bases between them. CDR3 protein: CAWSPNRQFRLMNTEAFF. In nucleotides, the CDR3 is TGTGCCTGGAGCCCTAACCGACAGTTCAGACTTATGAACACTGAAGCTTTCTTT.

This sequence joins TRBV7-3 and TRBJ2-2; D may be TRBD1 (6 bases). CDR1 is SGHTA, CDR2 FQGTGA, per germline. This CDR3 region has 16 residues. The V gene lost 5 bases and the J gene lost 6 bases, with 19 bases spanning the gap. CDR3 coding DNA: TGTGCCAGCAGCCCCCGGACAGCCTCTGGGTCCGGGGAGCTGTTTTTT. This gives the protein CASSPRTASGSGELFF.

The chain is built from TRBV6-5 and TRBJ2-1; 11 positions match TRBD1. Trimming took 8 bases from V and 5 from J; bases not matched to a gene: 5. The CDR3 loop spans 14 amino acids. CDR1 is MNHEY, CDR2 SVGAGI, per germline. DNA of the CDR3: TGTGCCAGCGGGACAGGGGGTCATAACAATGAGCAGTTCTTC. It specifies CASGTGGHNNEQFF.